This TCR beta chain was sequenced for a study of blood T cell repertoires in COVID-19. The wider study: COVID-19 samples collected from the United States, Italy and Spain covered acute and convalescent phases. Sample material is recorded as cDNA or gDNA derived from T cells, B-cell-depleted T cells, or PBMCs.

Unmatched junction bases numbered 8, after V lost 1 base and J lost 5 bases. The germline V gene encodes CDR1 SGHTA and CDR2 FQGNSA. This CDR3 has 15 residues. Study processing details: Estimation of nucleated cell counts relied on the amplification of reference gene primers. Profiled with immunoSEQ multiplex PCR; TCRdb holds only in-frame clones, not every one. V and J calls and clone size are as listed in that table; D and trimming were resolved from the DNA. This table has roughly 260,000 clones, roughly 84% appearing once. The receptor comes from a woman aged 40-49 years who had recovered from COVID-19. The J gene is TRBJ2-7, the V gene TRBV7-2, with 7 bases matching TRBD1. What was sequenced was peripheral blood. The CDR3 is CASSLERRGLNEQYF. Written as DNA, the CDR3 is TGTGCCAGCAGCTTAGAACGCAGGGGGTTAAACGAGCAGTACTTC.